These T cell receptor beta chains were read from a single sample in a study of blood T cell repertoires in COVID-19. Clones were read by immunoSEQ multiplex PCR, and TCRdb kept only the in-frame ones, dropping some. The sample shows some 450,000 clones, approximately 90% of them seen only once. Sequenced: peripheral blood. These receptors all stem from a young man with COVID-19, enrolled during active disease. CDR3s include the opening cysteine and the closing phenylalanine or tryptophan.

>16|TRBV9|TRBJ2-3
CASSTSGTSFTDTQYF
>13|TRBV29-1|TRBJ2-2
CSVSGQGGGELFF
>14|TRBV2|TRBJ1-2
CASSDRGKVYGYTF
>15|TRBV6-1|TRBJ2-7
CASSEVAGGPYEQYF
>14|TRBV15|TRBJ2-2
CATSRRGRTGELFF
>13|TRBV2|TRBJ1-1
CASSGDANTEAFF
>16|TRBV28|TRBJ2-1
CASSPATGGTYNEQFF
>11|TRBV5-4|TRBJ2-1
CASSLSYEQFF
>14|TRBV2|TRBJ1-6
CASSEVSEGSPLHF
>15|TRBV5-4|TRBJ2-2
CASSSGWGNTGELFF
>13|TRBV2|TRBJ2-3
CASEGARTDTQYF
>15|TRBV3-1/TRBV3-2|TRBJ1-2
CASSQVGQGNYGYTF
>19|TRBV7-9|TRBJ2-1
CASSLAGLAGVWSYNEQFF
>17|TRBV4-1|TRBJ2-3
CASSQRPLAGRTDTQYF
>17|TRBV4-1|TRBJ1-4
CASSQERAGAGNEKLFF
>15|TRBV27|TRBJ1-5
CASALAPRRDQPQHF
>17|TRBV19|TRBJ1-6
CASSIRQGGGNNSPLHF
>14|TRBV6-5|TRBJ1-5
CASRPDRGNQPQHF
>15|TRBV4-1|TRBJ1-2
CASSQEYGTDYGYTF
>13|TRBV30|TRBJ1-1
CAWSATGDTEAFF
>14|TRBV25-1|TRBJ2-5
CASSPGAGVKTQYF
>15|TRBV6-5|TRBJ2-5
CASSSDRGWGETQYF
>13|TRBV7-2|TRBJ2-3
CASSAPSGGTQYF
>15|TRBV5-1|TRBJ2-1
CASSWTSGGNNEQFF
>10|TRBV9|TRBJ1-1
CASSVAPAFF
>14|TRBV7-3|TRBJ2-3
CASSWTGGRDTQYF
>14|TRBV29-1|TRBJ2-2
CSALDSTSGGELFF
>14|TRBV29-1|TRBJ1-1
CSVRPKIQRTEAFF
>13|TRBV4-1|TRBJ2-4
CASSQGGLAFQYF
>16|TRBV9|TRBJ2-3
CASSVAGLAGKDTQYF
>15|TRBV21-1|TRBJ2-3
CASSKTRGPTDTQYF
>16|TRBV24-1|TRBJ2-1
CATSTPGSPVGNEQFF
>15|TRBV10-2|TRBJ1-5
CASSLQGVGNQPQHF
>15|TRBV5-1|TRBJ2-5
CASSFRTGDQETQYF
>14|TRBV3-1/TRBV3-2|TRBJ2-7
CASSQGLTGYEQYF
>13|TRBV5-1|TRBJ2-3
CASSLSGADTQYF
>14|TRBV6-5|TRBJ1-6
CASSLDRGGSPLHF
>15|TRBV6-5|TRBJ1-5
CASRPLRQGWQPQHF
>16|TRBV3-1/TRBV3-2|TRBJ2-7
CASSQGGLAGIYEQYF
>14|TRBV9|TRBJ1-4
CASSGGTGGEKLFF
>14|TRBV30|TRBJ1-1
CAWDLTGGDTEAFF
>16|TRBV11-2|TRBJ1-6
CASSLTGNSYNSPLHF
>13|TRBV7-9|TRBJ2-5
CASGGGGKETQYF
>14|TRBV23-1|TRBJ1-2
CASSQSQGGWGYTF
>16|TRBV5-1|TRBJ2-5
CASSLLSGQKTETQYF
>14|TRBV7-2|TRBJ2-2
CASSLGGGGRELFF